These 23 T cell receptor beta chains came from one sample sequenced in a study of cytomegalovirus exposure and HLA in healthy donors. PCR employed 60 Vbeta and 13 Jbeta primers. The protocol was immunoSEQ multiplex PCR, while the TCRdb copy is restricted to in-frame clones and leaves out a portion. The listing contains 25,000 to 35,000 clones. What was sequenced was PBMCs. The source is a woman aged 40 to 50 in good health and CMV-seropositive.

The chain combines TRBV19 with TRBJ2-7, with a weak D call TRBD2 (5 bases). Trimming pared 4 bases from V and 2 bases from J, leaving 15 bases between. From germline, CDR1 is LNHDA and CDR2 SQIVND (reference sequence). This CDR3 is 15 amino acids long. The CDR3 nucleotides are TGTGCCAGTAGTACCTCCGGGAAAGGTGCCTACGAGCAGTACTTC. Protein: CASSTSGKGAYEQYF. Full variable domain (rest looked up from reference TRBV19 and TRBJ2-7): DGGITQSPKYLFRKEGQNVTLSCEQNLNHDAMYWYRQDPGQGLRLIYYSQIVNDFQKGDIAEGYSVSREKKESFPLTVTSAQKNPTAFYLCASSTSGKGAYEQYFGPGTRLTVT.

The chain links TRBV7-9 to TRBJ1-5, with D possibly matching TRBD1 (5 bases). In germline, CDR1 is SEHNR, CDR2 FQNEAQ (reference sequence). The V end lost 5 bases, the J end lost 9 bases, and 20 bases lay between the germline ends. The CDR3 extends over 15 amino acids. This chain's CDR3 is CASSHSDMTQAPQHF. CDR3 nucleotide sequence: TGTGCCAGCAGCCACTCGGACATGACACAAGCGCCCCAGCATTTT.

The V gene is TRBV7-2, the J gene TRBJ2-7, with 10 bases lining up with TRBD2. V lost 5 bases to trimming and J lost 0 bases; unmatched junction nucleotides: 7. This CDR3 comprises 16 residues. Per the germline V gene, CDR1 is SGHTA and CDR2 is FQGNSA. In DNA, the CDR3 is TGTGCCAGCAGCCCCTCAGGACTAGCGGCCTCCTACGAGCAGTACTTC. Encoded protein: CASSPSGLAASYEQYF.

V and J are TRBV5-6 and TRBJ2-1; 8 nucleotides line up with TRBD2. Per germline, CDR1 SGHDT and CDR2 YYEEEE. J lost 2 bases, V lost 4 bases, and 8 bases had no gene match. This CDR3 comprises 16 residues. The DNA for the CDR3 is TGTGCCAGCAGCCCCGTAGCGGGAATGGCCTACAATGAGCAGTTCTTC. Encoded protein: CASSPVAGMAYNEQFF.

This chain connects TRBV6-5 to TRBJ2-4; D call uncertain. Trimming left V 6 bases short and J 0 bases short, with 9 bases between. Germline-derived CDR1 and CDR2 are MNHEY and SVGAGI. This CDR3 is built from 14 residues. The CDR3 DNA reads TGTGCCAGCAGAAGGAGTTTAGCCAAAAACATTCAGTACTTC. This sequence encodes CASRRSLAKNIQYF.

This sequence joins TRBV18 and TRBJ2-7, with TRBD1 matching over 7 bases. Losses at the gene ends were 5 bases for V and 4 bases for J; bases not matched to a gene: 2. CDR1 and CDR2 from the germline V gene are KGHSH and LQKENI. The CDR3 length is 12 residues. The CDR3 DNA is TGTGCCAGCTCATCGACAGGGTACGAGCAGTACTTC. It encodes CASSSTGYEQYF.

DNA for the CDR3: TGTGCCAGCAGTCCCGGGACACCATACAATGAGCAGTTCTTC. Protein sequence: CASSPGTPYNEQFF. The chain couples TRBV6-1 to TRBJ2-1, with D perhaps TRBD1 (6 bases). CDR3 size: 14 residues. Looked up from germline, CDR1 is MNHNS and CDR2 is SASEGT. Trimming pared 5 bases from V and 4 bases from J, leaving 12 bases between.

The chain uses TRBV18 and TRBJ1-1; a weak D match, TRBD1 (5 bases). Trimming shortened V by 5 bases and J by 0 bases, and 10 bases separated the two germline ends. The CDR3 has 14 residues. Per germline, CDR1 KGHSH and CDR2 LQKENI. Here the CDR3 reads CASSSGHMNTEAFF. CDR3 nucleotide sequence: TGTGCCAGCTCATCTGGACACATGAACACTGAAGCTTTCTTT.

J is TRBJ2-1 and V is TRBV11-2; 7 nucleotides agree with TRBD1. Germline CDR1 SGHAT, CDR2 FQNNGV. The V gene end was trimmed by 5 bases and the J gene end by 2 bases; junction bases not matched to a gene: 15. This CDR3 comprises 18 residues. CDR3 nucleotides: TGTGCCAGCAGCAAACAGGGGTCCTTGGATAAAACCTACAATGAGCAGTTCTTC. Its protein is CASSKQGSLDKTYNEQFF.

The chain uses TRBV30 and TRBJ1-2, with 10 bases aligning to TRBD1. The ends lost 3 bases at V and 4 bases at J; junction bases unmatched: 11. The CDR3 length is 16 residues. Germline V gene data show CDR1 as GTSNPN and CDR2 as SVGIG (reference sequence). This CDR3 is CAWSSGQGFRGYGYTF. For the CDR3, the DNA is TGTGCCTGGAGCTCGGGACAGGGGTTTAGGGGCTATGGCTACACCTTC.

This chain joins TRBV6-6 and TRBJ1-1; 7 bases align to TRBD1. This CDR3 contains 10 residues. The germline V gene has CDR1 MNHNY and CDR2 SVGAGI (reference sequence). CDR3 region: CATGATEAFF. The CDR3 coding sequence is TGTGCTACAGGGGCCACTGAAGCTTTCTTT.

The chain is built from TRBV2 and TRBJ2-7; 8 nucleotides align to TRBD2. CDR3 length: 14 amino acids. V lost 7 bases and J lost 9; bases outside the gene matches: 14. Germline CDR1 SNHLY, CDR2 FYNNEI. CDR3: CASTEGGLVPRQYF. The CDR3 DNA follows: TGTGCCAGCACCGAGGGGGGACTAGTCCCCCGGCAGTACTTC. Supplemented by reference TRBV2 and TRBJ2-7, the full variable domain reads EPEVTQTPSHQVTQMGQEVILRCVPISNHLYFYWYRQILGQKVEFLVSFYNNEISEKSEIFDDQFSVERPDGSNFTLKIRSTKLEDSAMYFCASTEGGLVPRQYFGPGTRLTVT.

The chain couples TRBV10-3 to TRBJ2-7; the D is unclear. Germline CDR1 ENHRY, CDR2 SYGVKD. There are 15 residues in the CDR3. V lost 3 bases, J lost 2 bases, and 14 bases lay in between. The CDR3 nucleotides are TGTGCCATCAGTGACGGTCAGCTGAGCGCCTACGAGCAGTACTTC. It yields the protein CAISDGQLSAYEQYF.

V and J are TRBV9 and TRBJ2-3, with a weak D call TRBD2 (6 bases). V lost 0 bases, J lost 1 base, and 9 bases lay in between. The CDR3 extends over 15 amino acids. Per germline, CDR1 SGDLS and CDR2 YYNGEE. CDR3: CASSVGTSRTDTQYF. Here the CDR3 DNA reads TGTGCCAGCAGCGTAGGTACTAGCCGCACAGATACGCAGTATTTT.

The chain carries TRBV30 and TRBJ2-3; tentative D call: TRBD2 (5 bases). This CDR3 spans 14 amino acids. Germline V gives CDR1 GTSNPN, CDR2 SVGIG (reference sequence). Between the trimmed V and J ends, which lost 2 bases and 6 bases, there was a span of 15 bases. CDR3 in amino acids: CAWSLGGPFDTQYF. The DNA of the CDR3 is TGTGCCTGGAGTTTAGGCGGGCCTTTTGATACGCAGTATTTT.

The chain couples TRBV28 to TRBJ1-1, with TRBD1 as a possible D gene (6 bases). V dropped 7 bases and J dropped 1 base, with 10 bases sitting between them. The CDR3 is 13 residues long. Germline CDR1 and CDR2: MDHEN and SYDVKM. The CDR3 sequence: CASTRGRNTEAFF. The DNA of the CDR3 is TGTGCCAGCACCAGGGGCAGGAACACTGAAGCTTTCTTT.

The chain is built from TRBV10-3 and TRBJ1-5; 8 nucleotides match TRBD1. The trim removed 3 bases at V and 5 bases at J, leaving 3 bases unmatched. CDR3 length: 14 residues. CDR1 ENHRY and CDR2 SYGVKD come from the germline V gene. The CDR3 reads CAISEEGQDQPQHF. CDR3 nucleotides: TGTGCCATCAGTGAAGAGGGACAGGATCAGCCCCAGCATTTT.

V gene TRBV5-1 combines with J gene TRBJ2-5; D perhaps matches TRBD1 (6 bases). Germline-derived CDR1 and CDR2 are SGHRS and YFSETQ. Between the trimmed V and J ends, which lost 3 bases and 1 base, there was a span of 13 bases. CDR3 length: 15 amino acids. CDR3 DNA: TGCGCCAGCAGCTCAACGGGACACCTCCAAGAGACCCAGTACTTC. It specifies CASSSTGHLQETQYF. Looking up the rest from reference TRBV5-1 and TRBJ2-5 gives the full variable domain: KAGVTQTPRYLIKTRGQQVTLSCSPISGHRSVSWYQQTPGQGLQFLFEYFSETQRNKGNFPGRFSGRQFSNSRSEMNVSTLELGDSALYLCASSSTGHLQETQYFGPGTRLLVL.

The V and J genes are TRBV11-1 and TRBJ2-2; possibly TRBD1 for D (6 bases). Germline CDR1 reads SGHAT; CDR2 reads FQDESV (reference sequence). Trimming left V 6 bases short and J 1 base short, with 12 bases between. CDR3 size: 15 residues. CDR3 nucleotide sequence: TGTGCCAGCAGACCGGGACACTTGAACACCGGGGAGCTGTTTTTT. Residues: CASRPGHLNTGELFF.

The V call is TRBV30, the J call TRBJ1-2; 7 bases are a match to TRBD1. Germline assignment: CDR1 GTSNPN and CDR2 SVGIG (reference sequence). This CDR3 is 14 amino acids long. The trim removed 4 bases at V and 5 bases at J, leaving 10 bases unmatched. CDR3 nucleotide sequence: TGTGCCTGGACTCCGGGACAGAACACTTATGGCTACACCTTC. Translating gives CAWTPGQNTYGYTF.

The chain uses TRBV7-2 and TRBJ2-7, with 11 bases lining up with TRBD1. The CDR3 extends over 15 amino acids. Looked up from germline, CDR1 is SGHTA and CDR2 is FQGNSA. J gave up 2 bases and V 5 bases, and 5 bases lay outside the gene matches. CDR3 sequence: CASSPGQGAAYEQYF. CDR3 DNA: TGTGCCAGCAGCCCAGGACAGGGGGCCGCCTACGAGCAGTACTTC.

Here the CDR3 DNA reads TGTGCCACTCTGGACAGGGGATTCTATGGCTACACCTTC. Translated: CATLDRGFYGYTF. The chain uses TRBV25-1 and TRBJ1-2, with TRBD1 matching 9 bases. The CDR3 loop spans 13 amino acids. Germline CDR1 is MGHDK and CDR2 is SYGVNS. J lost 4 bases, V lost 10 bases, and 7 bases had no gene match.

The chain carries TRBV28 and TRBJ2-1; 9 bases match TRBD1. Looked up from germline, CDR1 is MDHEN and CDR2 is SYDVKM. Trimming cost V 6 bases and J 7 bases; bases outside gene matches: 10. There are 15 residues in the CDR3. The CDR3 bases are TGTGCCAGCAGAGAACCGGGACAGGGTAAAAATGAGCAGTTCTTC. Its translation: CASREPGQGKNEQFF.